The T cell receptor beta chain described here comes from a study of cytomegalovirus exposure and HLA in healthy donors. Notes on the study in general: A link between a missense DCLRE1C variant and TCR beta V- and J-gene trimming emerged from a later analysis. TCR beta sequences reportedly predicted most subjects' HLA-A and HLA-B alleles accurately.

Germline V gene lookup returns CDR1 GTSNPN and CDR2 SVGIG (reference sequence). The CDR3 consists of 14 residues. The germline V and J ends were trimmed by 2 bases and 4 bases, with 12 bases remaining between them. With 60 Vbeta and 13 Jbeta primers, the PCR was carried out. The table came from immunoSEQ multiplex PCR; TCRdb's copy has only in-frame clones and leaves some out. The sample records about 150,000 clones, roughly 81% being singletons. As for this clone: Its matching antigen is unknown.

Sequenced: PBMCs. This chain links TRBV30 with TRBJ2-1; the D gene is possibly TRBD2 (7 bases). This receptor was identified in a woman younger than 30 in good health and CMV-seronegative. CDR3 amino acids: CAWSRGGLYNEQFF. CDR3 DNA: TGTGCCTGGAGTAGGGGGGGGCTGTACAATGAGCAGTTCTTC.